This T cell receptor beta chain was retrieved from a study of cytomegalovirus exposure and HLA in healthy donors. Whole-study results and caveats: A later analysis reportedly identified an Asian-associated ancestry cluster as carrying fewer N-insertions than the roughly 700-donor mean. Highest at DRB1 and lowest at HLA-C, TCR association rates differed among HLA loci in a later analysis. The authors excluded some V segments, including TRBV6-2 and TRBV6-3, as indistinguishable.

Primers: 60 Vbeta forward and 13 Jbeta reverse. Method: immunoSEQ multiplex PCR; TCRdb's copy keeps in-frame clones and lacks some. The table includes roughly 120,000 clones, 77% detected once. This CDR3 has 16 residues. From germline, CDR1 is SGHRS and CDR2 YFSETQ. Losses at the gene ends were 8 bases for V and 5 bases for J; bases not matched to a gene: 16. As to this clone: Its cognate antigen is unknown.

The V and J genes are TRBV5-1 and TRBJ2-7, with 10 bases lining up with TRBD2. The specimen sequenced was PBMCs. The sequence was collected from a human donor in good health. The CDR3: CASTPPASGRGDEQYF. As DNA, the CDR3 is TGCGCCAGTACCCCCCCGGCTAGCGGGAGAGGGGACGAGCAGTACTTC.